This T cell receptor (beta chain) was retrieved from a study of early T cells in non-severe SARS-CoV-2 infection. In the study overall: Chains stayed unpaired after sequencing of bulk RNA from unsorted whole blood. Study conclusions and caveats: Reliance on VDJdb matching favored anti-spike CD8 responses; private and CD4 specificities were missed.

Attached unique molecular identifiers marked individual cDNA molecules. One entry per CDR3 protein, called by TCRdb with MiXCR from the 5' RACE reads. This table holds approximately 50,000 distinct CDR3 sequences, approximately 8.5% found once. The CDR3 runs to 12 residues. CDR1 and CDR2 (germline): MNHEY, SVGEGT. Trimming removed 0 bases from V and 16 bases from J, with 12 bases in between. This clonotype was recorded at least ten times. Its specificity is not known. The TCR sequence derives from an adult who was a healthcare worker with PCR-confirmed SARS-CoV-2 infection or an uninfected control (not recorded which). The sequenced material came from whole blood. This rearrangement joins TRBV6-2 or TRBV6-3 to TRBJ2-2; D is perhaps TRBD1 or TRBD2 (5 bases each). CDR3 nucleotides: TGTGCCAGCAGTTACTCGATGCAGGGAGCGTTTTTT. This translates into CASSYSMQGAFF.